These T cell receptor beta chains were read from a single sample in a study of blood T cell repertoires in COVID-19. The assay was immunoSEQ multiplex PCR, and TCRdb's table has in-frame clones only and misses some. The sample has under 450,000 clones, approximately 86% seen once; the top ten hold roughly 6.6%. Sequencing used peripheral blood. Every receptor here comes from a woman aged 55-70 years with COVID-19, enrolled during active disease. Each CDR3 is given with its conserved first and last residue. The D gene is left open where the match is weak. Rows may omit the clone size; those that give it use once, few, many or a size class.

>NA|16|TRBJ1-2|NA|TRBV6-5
TGTGCCAGCAGTTCCCACGTTCGAACCGAAGAGGATGGCTACACCTTC
CASSSHVRTEEDGYTF
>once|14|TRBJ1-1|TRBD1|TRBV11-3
TGTGCCAGCAGTCATCGGACAGGGAGCACTGAAGCTTTCTTT
CASSHRTGSTEAFF
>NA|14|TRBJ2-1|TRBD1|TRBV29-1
TGCAGCGTTGAATCGGACAGGGTCTACAATGAGCAGTTCTTC
CSVESDRVYNEQFF
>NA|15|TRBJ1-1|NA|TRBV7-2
TGTGCCAGCAGCTTATCCGAGGGAAAGAACACTGAAGCTTTCTTT
CASSLSEGKNTEAFF
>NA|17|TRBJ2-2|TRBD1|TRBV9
TGTGCCAGCAGCGTAGCGACAGGGGGCGCGAGCGCCGGGGAGCTGTTTTTT
CASSVATGGASAGELFF
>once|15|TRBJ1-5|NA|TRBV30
TGTGCCTGGAGTGTACAAGGCAACCTAGATCAGCCCCAGCATTTT
CAWSVQGNLDQPQHF
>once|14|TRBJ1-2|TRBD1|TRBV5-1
TGCGCCAGCAGCTTAAGTGAGGGGGCCTATGGCTACACCTTC
CASSLSEGAYGYTF
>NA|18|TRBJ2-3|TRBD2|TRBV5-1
TGCGCCAGCAGTGCCCGGGGGACTAGCGGGGGAAGGGCAGATACGCAGTATTTT
CASSARGTSGGRADTQYF
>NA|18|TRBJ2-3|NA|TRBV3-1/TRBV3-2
TGTGCCAGCAGCCATACCCAGACCTTGACTTCCCCCTCGGATACGCAGTATTTT
CASSHTQTLTSPSDTQYF
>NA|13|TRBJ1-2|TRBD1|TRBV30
TGTGCCTGGGACAGGGGGCCTGCCTATGGCTACACCTTC
CAWDRGPAYGYTF
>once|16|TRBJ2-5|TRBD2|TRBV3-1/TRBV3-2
TGTGCCAGCAGCGGGACTAGCGGAGCTACCCAAGAGACCCAGTACTTC
CASSGTSGATQETQYF
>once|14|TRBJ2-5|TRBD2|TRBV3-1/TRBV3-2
TGTGCCAGCAGGATTACAGCGGGGGAAGAGACCCAGTACTTC
CASRITAGEETQYF
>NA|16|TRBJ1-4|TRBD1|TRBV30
TGTGCCTGGAGCGCCCCGCGACAGGGATTGGGGAAAAAACTGTTTTTT
CAWSAPRQGLGKKLFF
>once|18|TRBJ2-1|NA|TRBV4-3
TGCGCCAGCAGCCAAGTTGTAGTTGGGACTGCCTCCTACAATGAGCAGTTCTTC
CASSQVVVGTASYNEQFF
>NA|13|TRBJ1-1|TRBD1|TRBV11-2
TGTGCCAGTATGGGACAGTGGAACACTGAAGCTTTCTTT
CASMGQWNTEAFF
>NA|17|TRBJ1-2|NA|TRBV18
TGTGCCAGCTCACCGACCGGGACATCCTCAGGGATCTATGGCTACACCTTC
CASSPTGTSSGIYGYTF
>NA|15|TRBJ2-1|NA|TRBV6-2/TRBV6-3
TGTGCCAGCAGTTACTCGTCCCTCTCCTACAATGAGCAGTTCTTC
CASSYSSLSYNEQFF
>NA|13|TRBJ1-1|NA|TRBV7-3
TGTGCCAGCAGCACCAAGCAGGGCACTGAAGCTTTCTTT
CASSTKQGTEAFF
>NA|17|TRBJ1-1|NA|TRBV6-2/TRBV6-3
TGTGCCAGCAGTAAGGACACCCCTCTCCTCGGGAACACTGAAGCTTTCTTT
CASSKDTPLLGNTEAFF
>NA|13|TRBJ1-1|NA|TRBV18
TGTGCCAGCTCACCGTCTTTGAACACTGAAGCTTTCTTT
CASSPSLNTEAFF
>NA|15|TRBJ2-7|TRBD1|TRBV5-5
TGTGCCAGCATCAACAGGGGCGATGGGGGCTACGAGCAGTACTTC
CASINRGDGGYEQYF
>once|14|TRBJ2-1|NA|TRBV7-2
TGTGCCAGCACAGTTTCGGAGGGGAGGAATGAGCAGTTCTTC
CASTVSEGRNEQFF
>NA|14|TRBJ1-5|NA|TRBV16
TGTGCCAGCAGCCAACCCAGGGGCAATCAGCCCCAGCATTTT
CASSQPRGNQPQHF
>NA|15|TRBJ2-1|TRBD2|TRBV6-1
TGTGCCAGCAGTGATATTAGCGGGGGGTATTATGAGCAGTTCTTC
CASSDISGGYYEQFF
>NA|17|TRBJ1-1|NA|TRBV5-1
TGCGCCAGCAGCTTGGGGGCAGGGAGGGTAGGGAACACTGAAGCTTTCTTT
CASSLGAGRVGNTEAFF
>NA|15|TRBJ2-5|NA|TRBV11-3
TGTGCCAGCAGCTTACCCCTAGGGGGGGGAGAGACCCAGTACTTC
CASSLPLGGGETQYF
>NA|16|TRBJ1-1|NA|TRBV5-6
TGTGCCAGCAGCTTGTGGTCCGCTGGAGGAGCGATTGAAGCTTTCTTT
CASSLWSAGGAIEAFF
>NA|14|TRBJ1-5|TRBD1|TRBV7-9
TGTGCCAGCAGCCCTGGACAGGGGCTGAGGGCCCAGCATTTT
CASSPGQGLRAQHF
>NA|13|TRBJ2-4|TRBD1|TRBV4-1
TGCGCCAGCAGCCATGACAACAGGGGCATTCAGTACTTC
CASSHDNRGIQYF
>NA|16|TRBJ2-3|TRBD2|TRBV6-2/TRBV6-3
TGTGCCAGCAGTTACCTCAGCGGGGCGGGCACAGATACGCAGTATTTT
CASSYLSGAGTDTQYF
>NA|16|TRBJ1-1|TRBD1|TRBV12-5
TGTGCTAGTGGTTTGGTACCAGGGGGCCAGAGCACTGAAGCTTTCTTT
CASGLVPGGQSTEAFF
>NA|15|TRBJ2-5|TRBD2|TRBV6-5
TGTGCCAGCGGGGGGACTAGCGGGCCTCAAGAGACCCAGTACTTC
CASGGTSGPQETQYF
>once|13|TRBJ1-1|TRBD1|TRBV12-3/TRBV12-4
TGTGCCAGCAGTTTTGGAGGGGGCCGGTTTACTTTCTTT
CASSFGGGRFTFF
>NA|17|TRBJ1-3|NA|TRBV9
TGTGCCAGCAGCGTAGCTAAGAGGGCCCGCTCTGGAAACACCATATATTTT
CASSVAKRARSGNTIYF
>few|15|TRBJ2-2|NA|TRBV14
TGTGCCAGCAGCCAAGGGAGGTGGGACACCGGGGAGCTGTTTTTT
CASSQGRWDTGELFF
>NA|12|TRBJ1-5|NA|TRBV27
TGTGCCAGCAGCCCCCCGGGGCAGCCCCAGCATTTT
CASSPPGQPQHF